These 2 T cell receptor beta chains were sequenced from one sample in a study of glioma-infiltrating T cells. Using RNA template, CDR3s of TCR alpha and beta were amplified with iRepertoire arm-PCR. TCRdb processed the multiplex PCR reads anew with MiXCR; each CDR3 protein has one entry. The repertoire consists of 100,000 to 150,000 distinct CDR3 sequences, with roughly 20% occurring once and the leading ten covering around 15%. Sequencing used glioma tissue, nonneoplastic brain tissue, or PBMCs (not recorded which). These receptor sequences come from a human donor with low-grade glioma or glioblastoma, undergoing nonglioma brain surgery, or in good health (not recorded which).

This clonotype occurred many times. The chain links TRBV6-1 to TRBJ2-3; D perhaps matches TRBD1 (6 bases). Trimming removed 4 bases from V and 2 bases from J, with 13 bases in between. In germline, CDR1 is MNHNS, CDR2 SASEGT. The CDR3 runs to 15 residues. CDR3 sequence reads: CASSAVVGATDTQYF. In nucleotides, the CDR3 is TGTGCCAGCAGTGCGGTTGTGGGGGCCACAGATACGCAGTATTTT.

In its sample, this clonotype was seen many times. The chain links TRBV4-2 to TRBJ2-7; D call uncertain. Germline V gene sequence: CDR1 LGHNA, CDR2 YNFKEQ. Trimming took 2 bases from V and 1 from J, leaving 12 bases between them. The CDR3 spans 15 residues. The CDR3 DNA sequence: TGTGCCAGCAGCCAACATTCTGTGCCTTCCTACGAGCAGTACTTC. Protein product: CASSQHSVPSYEQYF.